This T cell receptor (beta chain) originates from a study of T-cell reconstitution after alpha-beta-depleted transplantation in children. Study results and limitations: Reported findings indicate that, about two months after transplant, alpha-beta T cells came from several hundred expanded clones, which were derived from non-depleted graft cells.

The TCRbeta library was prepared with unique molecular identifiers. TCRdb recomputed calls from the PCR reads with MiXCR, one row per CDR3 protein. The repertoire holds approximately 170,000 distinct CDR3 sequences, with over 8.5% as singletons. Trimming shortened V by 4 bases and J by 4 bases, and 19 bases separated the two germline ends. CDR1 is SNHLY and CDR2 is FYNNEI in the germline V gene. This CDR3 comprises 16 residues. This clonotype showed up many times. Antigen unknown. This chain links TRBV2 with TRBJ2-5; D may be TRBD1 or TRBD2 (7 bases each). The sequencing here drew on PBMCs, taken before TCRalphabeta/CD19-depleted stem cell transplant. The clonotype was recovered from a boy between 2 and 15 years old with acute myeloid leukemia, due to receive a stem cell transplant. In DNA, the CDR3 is TGTGCCAGCAGTGCCACGACAGGGAGGGGGTTAGAGACCCAGTACTTC. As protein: CASSATTGRGLETQYF.